What follows are 20 T cell receptor beta chains derived from one specimen sequenced in a study of blood T cells in healthy people across ages. PCR was performed a second time for roughly 7 to 12 cycles using a sample-barcoded 5' primer and a J-beta primer mix. TCRdb fed the 5' RACE reads into MiXCR, producing one record per CDR3 protein. The data contain about 680,000 distinct CDR3 sequences, around 49% of them singletons. Sequencing was done on a sample of blood. The source of these receptors is a woman aged 55-70 years in good health.

CDR3 DNA: TGTGCCAGCAACAAATGGCCAGGGTGGCAATCCCCGGGACTAGCGGGCACCAATGAGCAGTTCTTC. Its protein product is CASNKWPGWQSPGLAGTNEQFF. This sequence joins TRBV21-1 and TRBJ2-1; no check of the table's D call, TRBD2, against the DNA was made. TRBV21-1 is deemed a pseudogene. This CDR3 spans 22 amino acids.

This clonotype was recorded once. The V gene is TRBV20-1, the J gene TRBJ2-4; the D gene is possibly TRBD1 (5 bases). Germline CDR1 is DFQATT and CDR2 is SNEGSKA (reference sequence). This CDR3 is 12 amino acids long. V was pared by 7 bases and J by 2 bases, with 9 bases between. CDR3: CSGGPSKNIQYF. For the CDR3, the DNA is TGCAGTGGGGGCCCATCCAAAAACATTCAGTACTTC.

This clonotype was seen a few times. This chain links TRBV20-1 with TRBJ2-7, with D possibly being TRBD2 (6 bases). There are 14 residues in the CDR3. Trimming shortened V by 6 bases and J by 2 bases, and 17 bases separated the two germline ends. The germline CDR1 and CDR2 sequences are DFQATT and SNEGSKA (reference sequence). CDR3 sequence reads: CSANGGTSTYEQYF. DNA of the CDR3: TGCAGTGCAAACGGCGGGACTTCGACCTACGAGCAGTACTTC.

This chain joins TRBV7-9 and TRBJ2-7; D remains ambiguous. V dropped 5 bases and J dropped 7 bases, with 18 bases sitting between them. There are 14 residues in the CDR3. The germline V gene encodes CDR1 SEHNR and CDR2 FQNEAQ (reference sequence). Here the CDR3 reads CASSPNGRMGEQYF. CDR3 DNA sequence: TGTGCCAGCAGCCCAAACGGCCGGATGGGGGAGCAGTACTTC.

The CDR3 here is CASSPRGSPETQYF. CDR3 bases: TGTGCCAGCAGCCCCCGGGGTAGCCCGGAGACCCAGTACTTC. This chain connects TRBV7-2 to TRBJ2-5; a weak D match, TRBD2 (5 bases). In germline, CDR1 is SGHTA, CDR2 FQGNSA. Trimming took off 5 bases at V and 5 bases at J, with 15 bases between the two ends. CDR3 length equals 14 residues.

Regarding this clonotype: One end of the junction varies from germline; a read error may be responsible. The gene calls are TRBV20-1 and TRBJ2-1, with 9 bases that match TRBD2. This CDR3 has 15 residues. The germline gives CDR1 DFQATT, CDR2 SNEGSKA (reference sequence). This CDR3 reads CSARDRLAVYNERFF. The CDR3 bases are TGCAGTGCTAGAGACCGACTAGCGGTCTACAATGAGCGGTTCTTC.

This clonotype turned up a few times. The gene calls are TRBV6-6 and TRBJ1-2; 7 nucleotides match TRBD1. In germline, CDR1 is MNHNY, CDR2 SVGAGI (reference sequence). Germline trimming cut 7 bases from V and 4 bases from J; bases unmatched to any gene: 6. The length of the CDR3 is 13 residues. The CDR3 reads CASTIGQVYGYTF. In nucleotides, the CDR3 is TGTGCCAGCACCATAGGACAGGTCTATGGCTACACCTTC.

The V call is TRBV25-1, the J call TRBJ2-5, with a weak D call TRBD2 (5 bases). The CDR3 runs 14 residues. The germline CDR1 and CDR2 sequences are MGHDK and SYGVNS. Trimming removed 3 bases at V and 11 bases at J, with 19 bases between. CDR3 in amino acids: CASSDGLYAGEQYF. The CDR3 nucleotides are TGTGCCAGCAGTGACGGGCTCTACGCGGGTGAGCAGTACTTC.

The chain carries TRBV4-1 and TRBJ2-1; no clear D gene. The end of the DNA aligns better with TRBJ2-7, so the J call may be wrong. This CDR3 is 15 amino acids long. CDR1 and CDR2 from the germline V gene are MGHRA and YSYEKL. CDR3 in amino acids: CASRYDDGTYNEQYF. CDR3 nucleotides: TGCGCCAGCAGATATGACGACGGAACCTACAATGAGCAGTACTTC.

V usage is TRBV2 and J usage is TRBJ2-1, with 12 bases matching TRBD2. Germline CDR1 SNHLY, CDR2 FYNNEI. V lost 4 bases, J lost 5 bases, and 9 bases stayed unmatched. CDR3 length: 17 residues. The CDR3 spells CASSVHQASGRDNEQFF. CDR3 nucleotide sequence: TGTGCCAGCAGTGTACATCAGGCTAGCGGGAGGGACAATGAGCAGTTCTTC.

The V and J genes are TRBV2 and TRBJ2-7; 9 positions match TRBD2. Germline V gives CDR1 SNHLY, CDR2 FYNNEI. The trim removed 7 bases at V and 4 bases at J, leaving 11 bases unmatched. CDR3 length equals 15 residues. This chain's CDR3 is CASKSFSGSGYEQYF. The CDR3 DNA reads as TGTGCCAGCAAGAGTTTTAGCGGGAGTGGGTACGAGCAGTACTTC.

CDR3 bases: TGTGCCAGCAGCGGGGGACAGGGCCAAGAGACCCAGTACTTC. Protein product: CASSGGQGQETQYF. The chain links TRBV5-6 to TRBJ2-5, with 9 bases lining up with TRBD1. V dropped 4 bases and J dropped 1; count of bases not matched to a gene: 2. This CDR3 region has 14 residues. CDR1 and CDR2 from the germline V gene are SGHDT and YYEEEE. Filled out from reference TRBV5-6 and TRBJ2-5, the complete variable domain reads DAGVTQSPTHLIKTRGQQVTLRCSPKSGHDTVSWYQQALGQGPQFIFQYYEEEERQRGNFPDRFSGHQFPNYSSELNVNALLLGDSALYLCASSGGQGQETQYFGPGTRLLVL.

This clonotype was seen once. V and J are TRBV29-1 and TRBJ1-1; maybe TRBD1 (6 bases). Germline-derived CDR1 and CDR2 are SQVTM and ANQGSEA. The CDR3 contains 14 residues. Trimming shortened V by 3 bases and J by 4 bases, and 15 bases separated the two germline ends. In nucleotides, the CDR3 is TGCAGCGTTGAGATGGGTCAGGGGTCCACTGAAGCTTTCTTT. This codes for CSVEMGQGSTEAFF.

The gene calls are TRBV29-1 and TRBJ2-7, with 16 bases matching TRBD2. The CDR3 consists of 16 residues. The V gene's germline CDR1 is SQVTM and CDR2 ANQGSEA. Unmatched junction bases numbered 8, after V lost 7 bases and J lost 2 bases. The CDR3 region is CSGSGTSGRGTYEQYF. DNA for the CDR3: TGCAGCGGTTCCGGGACTAGCGGGAGGGGTACCTACGAGCAGTACTTC.

The rearrangement joins TRBV28 to TRBJ2-2, with TRBD2 identical over 7 bases. This CDR3 contains 14 residues. J gave up 4 bases and V 11 bases, and 10 bases lay outside the gene matches. The germline V gene encodes CDR1 MDHEN and CDR2 SYDVKM. The CDR3 DNA follows: TGTGCCGGCGGGAGTGTCCTGGGCACCGGGGAGCTGTTTTTT. Protein sequence: CAGGSVLGTGELFF.

A few counts support this clonotype. The chain combines TRBV28 with TRBJ2-1; D ambiguous. V lost 2 bases to trimming and J lost 8 bases, with 13 bases between them. Germline lookup yields CDR1 MDHEN and CDR2 SYDVKM. This CDR3 spans 14 amino acids. The CDR3 coding sequence is TGTGCCAGCAGTTTAGTTACCACTCCGGATGAGCAGTTCTTC. The encoded protein is CASSLVTTPDEQFF.

This clonotype was counted many times. The chain couples TRBV29-1 to TRBJ2-5, with D perhaps matching TRBD1 or TRBD2 (5 bases each). Looked up from germline, CDR1 is SQVTM and CDR2 is ANQGSEA. The length of the CDR3 is 13 residues. The V gene lost 5 bases and the J gene lost 4 bases, with 14 bases spanning the gap. The CDR3 DNA reads TGCAGCGTTCTCCTGCCGGGACGAGAGACCCAGTACTTC. It specifies CSVLLPGRETQYF.

This clonotype has only a few counts. The V gene is TRBV27, the J gene TRBJ2-1; a weak D match, TRBD1 (5 bases). The V end lost 5 bases, the J end lost 8 bases, and 22 bases lay between the germline ends. CDR3 length: 16 amino acids. Germline V gene sequence: CDR1 MNHEY, CDR2 SMNVEV (reference sequence). The chain's CDR3 is CASSPRTPGKGDEQFF. DNA for the CDR3: TGTGCCAGCAGTCCCCGAACTCCAGGGAAAGGGGATGAGCAGTTCTTC.

This clonotype has more than one count but fewer than ten. The genes are TRBV7-2 and TRBJ2-5, with 7 bases aligning to TRBD1. This CDR3 comprises 16 residues. Trimming took 2 bases from V and 5 from J; bases not matched to a gene: 11. In germline, CDR1 is SGHTA, CDR2 FQGNSA. As DNA, the CDR3 is TGTGCCAGCAGCTTAAGTAGAGGGGGACAGTCGGAGACCCAGTACTTC. Translating it yields CASSLSRGGQSETQYF.

The chain links TRBV20-1 to TRBJ1-2; TRBD1 matches at 12 bases. Germline assignment: CDR1 DFQATT and CDR2 SNEGSKA (reference sequence). J gave up 4 bases and V 6 bases, and 12 bases lay outside the gene matches. The CDR3 totals 16 residues. This chain's CDR3 is CSAAGTGGLTTYGYTF. The CDR3 DNA sequence: TGCAGTGCCGCCGGGACAGGGGGCCTTACTACCTATGGCTACACCTTC.